These 23 T cell receptor beta chains share one sample of origin, sequenced in a study of blood T cell repertoires in COVID-19. Using immunoSEQ multiplex PCR, the repertoire was profiled, and TCRdb retains in-frame clones only, with some absent. This repertoire shows 200,000 to 300,000 clones, over 75% found once; its top ten account for 2.5% to 3.5%. The sequenced sample was PBMCs or T cells enriched from blood (not recorded which). These receptors were obtained from a woman aged 40 to 49 who had been exposed to COVID-19.

V is TRBV12-5 and J is TRBJ1-3, with unresolved D. The germline V gene has CDR1 LGHNT and CDR2 FRNRAP. This CDR3 has 14 residues. V gave up 5 bases and J gave up 0 bases, with 8 bases separating them. CDR3 residues: CASGTSDSGNTIYF. DNA of the CDR3: TGTGCTAGTGGTACGTCAGACTCTGGAAACACCATATATTTT. Using reference TRBV12-5 and TRBJ1-3 for the parts outside the CDR3, the full variable domain is DARVTQTPRHKVTEMGQEVTMRCQPILGHNTVFWYRQTMMQGLELLAYFRNRAPLDDSGMPKDRFSAEMPDATLATLKIQPSEPRDSAVYFCASGTSDSGNTIYFGEGSWLTVV.

The chain uses TRBV2 and TRBJ2-3; D is unclear. Germline V gene lookup returns CDR1 SNHLY and CDR2 FYNNEI. The CDR3 runs 15 residues. V was shortened by 10 bases and J by 1 base, with 18 bases between the two germline ends. The CDR3 reads CATTPSLGRTDTQYF. The CDR3 nucleotides are TGTGCCACCACCCCCTCCTTGGGCCGCACAGATACGCAGTATTTT.

The chain joins TRBV7-2 to TRBJ2-1; 9 positions agree with TRBD2. The CDR3 is made up of 17 amino acids. V trimming: 2 bases; J trimming: 9 bases; junction bases outside the gene matches: 14. The germline V gene has CDR1 SGHTA and CDR2 FQGNSA. For the CDR3, the DNA is TGTGCCAGCAGCTTAAGGGTCGTGGCGGGAGGGCCTATTGAGCAGTTCTTC. This encodes CASSLRVVAGGPIEQFF.

J is TRBJ2-3 and V is TRBV12-5; D is possibly TRBD2 (6 bases). The CDR3 consists of 14 residues. V lost 1 base, J lost 2 bases, and 7 bases lay in between. CDR1 LGHNT and CDR2 FRNRAP come from the germline V gene. CDR3 nucleotides: TGTGCTAGTGGTTTGGGGGGGGTCACAGATACGCAGTATTTT. This sequence encodes CASGLGGVTDTQYF.

This sequence joins TRBV12-3 or TRBV12-4 and TRBJ2-1; D not certain. V lost 2 bases, J lost 8 bases, and 7 bases lay in between. This CDR3 contains 12 residues. CDR3 amino acids: CASSLYSYEQFF. The CDR3, as DNA: TGTGCCAGCAGTTTATATTCGTATGAGCAGTTCTTC.

This clone was picked up one time. The V and J genes are TRBV7-7 and TRBJ2-7, with D unclear. Germline assignment: CDR1 SSHAT and CDR2 FNYEAQ (reference sequence). The CDR3 covers 12 residues. The CDR3 reads CASSFLAFGQYV. The CDR3 nucleotides are TGTGCTAGCAGCTTTTTAGCCTTTGGGCAGTACGTC.

The chain carries TRBV2 and TRBJ2-3, with 10 bases matching TRBD2. Trimming took 7 bases from V and 2 from J; bases not matched to a gene: 3. Per germline, CDR1 SNHLY and CDR2 FYNNEI. CDR3 length: 14 residues. The CDR3 DNA reads TGTGCCAGCACTAGCGGGGGTCCCACAGATACGCAGTATTTT. The encoded protein is CASTSGGPTDTQYF.

The sample holds one count of this clone. This chain uses TRBV4-3 with TRBJ2-2; D unclear. Germline loops: CDR1 LGHNA, CDR2 YSLEER. The CDR3 is 14 residues long. V lost 0 bases, J lost 5 bases, and 7 bases lay in between. CDR3 sequence reads: CASSQERFTGELFF. CDR3 nucleotide sequence: TGCGCCAGCAGCCAAGAGAGGTTTACCGGGGAGCTGTTTTTT.

The chain employs TRBV30 and TRBJ1-5; D not resolved. The germline V gene encodes CDR1 GTSNPN and CDR2 SVGIG (reference sequence). The CDR3 extends over 12 amino acids. V lost 2 bases and J 7 bases, leaving 9 bases between the germline ends. The CDR3 sequence is CAWSLAGQPQHF. The CDR3 DNA reads TGTGCCTGGAGTTTAGCCGGCCAGCCCCAGCATTTT.

The J gene is TRBJ1-6, the V gene TRBV4-3; 8 bases match TRBD1. The J segment lost 9 bases and the V segment lost 0 bases, leaving 10 bases of the junction unmatched. This CDR3 spans 17 amino acids. Germline V gene data show CDR1 as LGHNA and CDR2 as YSLEER. The CDR3 loop reads CASSQDIYQGAGSPLHF. The CDR3 bases are TGCGCCAGCAGCCAAGATATCTACCAGGGGGCAGGTTCACCCCTCCACTTT.

The chain couples TRBV7-8 to TRBJ2-3; no clear D. The germline V gene encodes CDR1 SGHVS and CDR2 FQNEAQ. The CDR3 sequence is 15 residues long. Trimming stripped 3 bases from V and 3 bases from J, with 13 bases between. The CDR3 DNA reads as TGTGCCAGCAGCTTGGGCCAGACAACTACAGATACGCAGTATTTT. This codes for CASSLGQTTTDTQYF.

This chain connects TRBV13 to TRBJ2-3, with D unclear. Trimming removed 2 bases from V and 2 bases from J, with 11 bases in between. Per germline, CDR1 PRHDT and CDR2 FYEKMQ (reference sequence). CDR3 length: 15 amino acids. The CDR3 nucleotides are TGTGCCAGCAGCTTAACGCGCGGTCTCACAGATACGCAGTATTTT. It is translated as CASSLTRGLTDTQYF.

This sequence joins TRBV30 and TRBJ1-4, with 7 bases that match TRBD1. The CDR3 totals 14 residues. Germline loops: CDR1 GTSNPN, CDR2 SVGIG (reference sequence). Unmatched junction bases numbered 3, after V lost 2 bases and J lost 3 bases. CDR3 in DNA: TGTGCCTGGAGTTTTGGGACAGCTAATGAAAAACTGTTTTTT. Amino acid sequence: CAWSFGTANEKLFF.

The rearrangement joins TRBV5-1 to TRBJ2-7, with 12 bases aligning to TRBD2. Trimming cost V 1 base and J 2 bases; bases outside gene matches: 1. The germline gives CDR1 SGHRS, CDR2 YFSETQ. This CDR3 spans 15 amino acids. The chain's CDR3 is CASSLTSGGPYEQYF. The CDR3, as DNA: TGCGCCAGCAGCTTGACTAGCGGGGGGCCCTACGAGCAGTACTTC. Combining the CDR3 with reference TRBV5-1 and TRBJ2-7 gives the whole variable domain KAGVTQTPRYLIKTRGQQVTLSCSPISGHRSVSWYQQTPGQGLQFLFEYFSETQRNKGNFPGRFSGRQFSNSRSEMNVSTLELGDSALYLCASSLTSGGPYEQYFGPGTRLTVT.

This clone was observed once. The chain uses TRBV2 and TRBJ2-7; 8 nucleotides line up with TRBD2. The CDR3 totals 15 residues. The ends lost 7 bases at V and 0 bases at J; junction bases unmatched: 8. The germline V gene has CDR1 SNHLY and CDR2 FYNNEI. DNA of the CDR3: TGTGCCAGCATCCCGGGGGGGCAGGGCTCCTACGAGCAGTACGTC. It specifies CASIPGGQGSYEQYV.

This clone was recorded once. The V call is TRBV5-6, the J call TRBJ1-1; D may be TRBD1 (5 bases). The CDR3 has 15 residues. Germline CDR1 is SGHDT and CDR2 is YYEEEE. Trimming stripped 2 bases from V and 0 bases from J, with 11 bases between. CDR3 DNA sequence: TGTGCCAGCAGCTTCAGGGAGGATATGAACACTGAAGCTTTCTTT. The encoded protein is CASSFREDMNTEAFF. Full variable domain (missing parts from reference TRBV5-6 and TRBJ1-1): DAGVTQSPTHLIKTRGQQVTLRCSPKSGHDTVSWYQQALGQGPQFIFQYYEEEERQRGNFPDRFSGHQFPNYSSELNVNALLLGDSALYLCASSFREDMNTEAFFGQGTRLTVV.

The rearrangement joins TRBV2 to TRBJ2-6; D might be TRBD2 (5 bases). The CDR3 is made up of 14 amino acids. The V end lost 8 bases, the J end lost 4 bases, and 12 bases lay between the germline ends. The germline CDR1 and CDR2 sequences are SNHLY and FYNNEI. CDR3 sequence: CASEVEAGANVLTF. CDR3 DNA: TGTGCCAGCGAGGTGGAGGCAGGGGCCAACGTCCTGACTTTC.

This clone was detected once. CDR3 bases: TGTGCCACCAGCAGAGGGCGGACAGGGGGCCGAGAGGGGAAAGATACGCAGTATTTT. As protein: CATSRGRTGGREGKDTQYF. This rearrangement joins TRBV15 to TRBJ2-3, with 11 nucleotides matching TRBD1. The V and J ends lost 1 base and 5 bases, in that order; junction bases with no gene match: 14. From germline, CDR1 is LNHNV and CDR2 YYDKDF (reference sequence). The CDR3 sequence is 19 residues long.

A word on this clone: The germline gene is not matched at one end of the junction; a read error may be the cause. This rearrangement joins TRBV5-1 to TRBJ2-1, with 12 bases identical to TRBD2. The germline V gene has CDR1 SGHRS and CDR2 YFSETQ. CDR3 length: 20 residues. The CDR3 nucleotides are TGTGCCAGCAGCTTCCCTTCGACTAGCGGGAGCCAGAGCTCCTACAATGAGCAGTTCTTC. Translation gives CASSFPSTSGSQSSYNEQFF.

This sequence joins TRBV10-2 and TRBJ1-4, with 7 bases aligning to TRBD1. With 6 bases clipped from V and 7 bases from J, the junction kept 11 bases outside the gene matches. From germline, CDR1 is WSHSY and CDR2 SAAADI. CDR3 length: 15 amino acids. CDR3 sequence (DNA): TGCGCCAGCAGAGCAGCCGGGACAGAGAGTGAAAAACTGTTTTTT. Protein product: CASRAAGTESEKLFF.

This clone was seen a single time. The chain combines TRBV28 with TRBJ1-2; D unclear. CDR1 is MDHEN and CDR2 is SYDVKM in the germline V gene. The length of the CDR3 is 12 residues. Trimming removed 3 bases from V and 2 bases from J, with 4 bases in between. CDR3 DNA sequence: TGTGCCAGCAGTTTCTCGAACTATGGCTACACCTTC. Translation: CASSFSNYGYTF.

The chain carries TRBV25-1 and TRBJ2-1, with TRBD1 identical over 7 bases. V lost 6 bases to trimming and J lost 5 bases; unmatched junction nucleotides: 4. Looked up from germline, CDR1 is MGHDK and CDR2 is SYGVNS. The CDR3 runs 13 residues. The CDR3 is CASRQGWNNEQFF. The CDR3 DNA is TGTGCCAGCAGACAGGGGTGGAACAATGAGCAGTTCTTC. Full variable domain (rest looked up from reference TRBV25-1 and TRBJ2-1): EADIYQTPRYLVIGTGKKITLECSQTMGHDKMYWYQQDPGMELHLIHYSYGVNSTEKGDLSSESTVSRIRTEHFPLTLESARPSHTSQYLCASRQGWNNEQFFGPGTRLTVL.

The gene calls are TRBV7-2 and TRBJ1-2; 9 bases map to TRBD1. V was pared by 3 bases and J by 7 bases, with 6 bases of the junction left unmatched. The CDR3 totals 14 residues. Germline V lookup: CDR1 SGHTA, CDR2 FQGNSA. CDR3 sequence: CASSFSGQGSGYTF. CDR3 DNA: TGTGCCAGCAGCTTCTCCGGACAGGGGAGTGGCTACACCTTC.